A selection of T cell receptor beta chains follows, all from one sample in a study of cytomegalovirus exposure and HLA in healthy donors. Sequenced by immunoSEQ multiplex PCR; TCRdb stores in-frame clones only, minus some. This sample yields more than 200,000 clones, of which about three quarters are seen a single time; around 16% belongs to the top ten. Sequencing was performed on PBMCs. The receptor source for this set is a man aged 35-49 years in good health and CMV-seronegative. The CDR3 runs from the conserved cysteine through the conserved F or W. A D gene is named only where the DNA matches it firmly. Expanded clones get a size class; other rows say once, few or many, or leave the size out.

>TRBV5-1|NA|once|TRBJ2-2
TGCGCCAGCAGCTTCGCCGGGGAGCTGTTTTTT
CASSFAGELFF
>TRBV6-5|NA|NA|TRBJ1-1
TGTGCCAGCAGATGGACAGTCTCCAACACTGAAGCTTTCTTT
CASRWTVSNTEAFF
>TRBV4-2|TRBD2|NA|TRBJ2-7
TGTGCCAGCAGCCAAGGACTAGCGAAAACCTACGAGCAGTACTTC
CASSQGLAKTYEQYF
>TRBV7-6|NA|NA|TRBJ1-1
TGTGCCAGCAGCTTAGATACGGCAGGGCCCATGAACACTGAAGCTTTCTTT
CASSLDTAGPMNTEAFF
>TRBV5-4|TRBD1|once|TRBJ1-6
TGTGCCAGCAGCACCGGGACAGGGGCAGGGTCACCCCTCCACTTT
CASSTGTGAGSPLHF
>TRBV14|TRBD1|NA|TRBJ1-2
TGTGCCAGCAGCCAGTCCAGGGGGACCTATGGCTACACCTTC
CASSQSRGTYGYTF
>TRBV6-6|NA|NA|TRBJ2-7
TGTGCCAGCAGTAAGGGACAGCGGGAGATCTACGAGCAGTACTTC
CASSKGQREIYEQYF
>TRBV5-1|TRBD2|NA|TRBJ2-1
TGCGCCAGCAGCTACCTAGCGGGAGGAGGGGATGAGCAGTTCTTC
CASSYLAGGGDEQFF
>TRBV5-1|NA|NA|TRBJ1-4
TGCGCCAGCAGCTCGACAGCGGGGGCTAATGAAAAACTGTTTTTT
CASSSTAGANEKLFF
>TRBV5-3|TRBD2|NA|TRBJ2-1
TGTGCCAGAAGTCGGCGGAATGGTCGGGAGGCCTACAATGAGCAGTTCTTC
CARSRRNGREAYNEQFF
>TRBV5-1|NA|NA|TRBJ1-6
TGCGCCAGCAGCTTGGGACCTGAGGGAAATTCACCCCTCCACTTT
CASSLGPEGNSPLHF
>TRBV7-6|TRBD1|NA|TRBJ2-7
TGTGCCAGCAGCGTAGGGGGAAGGGACAGAACCTACGAGCAGTACTTC
CASSVGGRDRTYEQYF
>TRBV18|TRBD2|NA|TRBJ2-7
TGTGCCAGCTCACCCGTGACTAGCGGGAGAAACGAGCAGTACTTC
CASSPVTSGRNEQYF
>TRBV5-1|NA|NA|TRBJ2-2
TGCGCCAGCGCCTCCCCACAGAACACCGGGGAGCTGTTTTTT
CASASPQNTGELFF
>TRBV7-2|NA|NA|TRBJ2-2
TGTGCCAGCAGCCCTCTCGGGGGGAACACCGGGGAGCTGTTTTTT
CASSPLGGNTGELFF
>TRBV27|NA|NA|TRBJ1-1
TGTGCCAGCAGTTTATCAGGGGGGAACACTGAAGCTTTCTTT
CASSLSGGNTEAFF
>TRBV10-3|NA|NA|TRBJ2-3
TGTGCCATCAGTCCCGAAGGGAGCAAGTCAGATACGCAGTATTTT
CAISPEGSKSDTQYF
>TRBV18|TRBD1|NA|TRBJ1-2
TGTGCCAGCTCGGAGGGGACAGGGTCTAACTATGGCTACACCTTC
CASSEGTGSNYGYTF
>TRBV29-1|NA|NA|TRBJ2-1
TGCAGCGTTATGATTTTGCAAGAGGAGTTCTTC
CSVMILQEEFF
>TRBV19|TRBD1|NA|TRBJ1-5
TGTGCCAGTAGTGTACGAGGGGGCGGCAATCAGCCCCAGCATTTT
CASSVRGGGNQPQHF
>TRBV5-4|NA|NA|TRBJ1-3
TGTGCCAGCAGCGCGGAGGGGGGGTCTGGAAACACCATATATTTT
CASSAEGGSGNTIYF
>TRBV5-8|TRBD1|NA|TRBJ2-7
TGTGCCAGCAGCTCAACGGACAGGGCGAGGGACTACGAGCAGTACTTC
CASSSTDRARDYEQYF
>TRBV2|TRBD1|NA|TRBJ1-2
TGTGCCAGCGAATTCGACAGGGCCTATGGCTACACCTTC
CASEFDRAYGYTF
>TRBV7-3|TRBD1|NA|TRBJ2-1
TGTGCCAGCAGCTGGGACAGATACAATGAGCAGTTCTTC
CASSWDRYNEQFF
>TRBV19|TRBD1|NA|TRBJ2-7
TGTGCCAGTAGTAACACAGGGGGTAGGTACGAGCAGTACTTC
CASSNTGGRYEQYF
>TRBV7-3|TRBD1|NA|TRBJ2-7
TGTGCCAGCAGCCCCAGGGGGTTTGACGAGCAGTACTTC
CASSPRGFDEQYF
>TRBV28|NA|few|TRBJ2-1
TGTGCCAGCAGTTTGGGGCGGCAGTTCTTC
CASSLGRQFF
>TRBV12-2|NA|NA|TRBJ1-2
TGTGCAAGTCGCTTTATAGACAGGGCGGATGGCTACACCTTC
CASRFIDRADGYTF
>TRBV4-1|NA|NA|TRBJ1-5
TGCGCCAGCAGCCAAGAACTCACAGTTCAGCCCCAGCATTTT
CASSQELTVQPQHF
>TRBV2|TRBD1|NA|TRBJ2-7
TGTGCCATCAGACAGGGGGCAATGGGGAGGGAGCAGTACTTC
CAIRQGAMGREQYF
>TRBV29-1|NA|NA|TRBJ2-1
TGCAGCGTTGTACAGGGCCCTAATGAACAGTTCTTC
CSVVQGPNEQFF
>TRBV30|TRBD1|few|TRBJ2-7
TGTGCCTGGAGCGCCGGGACAGGGCAACAGCAGTACTTC
CAWSAGTGQQQYF
>TRBV9|TRBD1|NA|TRBJ1-2
TGTGCCAGCAGCTCGGCCGGGACAGGGATTGGTGGCTACACCTTC
CASSSAGTGIGGYTF
>TRBV4-1|TRBD2|NA|TRBJ2-1
TGCGCCAGCAGCCAAGAAGGACTAGCGGGGTACAATGAGCAGTTCTTC
CASSQEGLAGYNEQFF
>TRBV11-1|NA|NA|TRBJ2-7
TGTGCCAGCAGCGCCCAACAGAGCTCCTACGAGCAGTACTTC
CASSAQQSSYEQYF
>TRBV19|NA|NA|TRBJ1-5
TGTGCCAGTAGAGCTACAGGTGCCAATCAGCCCCAGCATTTT
CASRATGANQPQHF
>TRBV29-1|TRBD2|NA|TRBJ2-7
TGCAGCGCCGAGCGGGAGGGCCGGTACGAGCAGTACTTC
CSAEREGRYEQYF
>TRBV18|NA|NA|TRBJ1-1
TGTGCCAGCTCTAGCAACGGGGGTCGAGCTGAAGCTTTCTTT
CASSSNGGRAEAFF
>TRBV30|NA|NA|TRBJ2-7
TGTGCCTGGGATACGGACAGAACCTACGAGCAGTACTTC
CAWDTDRTYEQYF
>TRBV7-2|TRBD2|NA|TRBJ2-7
TGTGCCAGCAGCTCCACGGCGGGTCGACTAGCGGGAGTAGGCTACGAGCAGTACTTC
CASSSTAGRLAGVGYEQYF
>TRBV5-1|TRBD2|NA|TRBJ2-3
TGCGCCAGCAGGGGCGGGACTAGCGGGACAGATACGCAGTATTTT
CASRGGTSGTDTQYF
>TRBV9|NA|NA|TRBJ1-3
TGTGCCAGCAGCGAGTTACAGGGAGCTGGAAACACCATATATTTT
CASSELQGAGNTIYF
>TRBV2|TRBD2|NA|TRBJ2-7
TGTGCCAGCACCGCTAGCGGGGTCTACGAGCAGTACTTC
CASTASGVYEQYF
>TRBV4-1|NA|NA|TRBJ2-2
TGCGCCAGCAGCCAAGATCAGAAGGGGGAGCTGTTTTTT
CASSQDQKGELFF
>TRBV6-6|NA|NA|TRBJ1-3
TGTGCCAGCAGCACGCGTGTCCAGGAAGCTGGAAACACCATATATTTT
CASSTRVQEAGNTIYF
>TRBV11-2|TRBD1|NA|TRBJ2-1
TGTGCCAGCAGCGTCGGACAGGGGAAAGTAAATGAGCAGTTCTTC
CASSVGQGKVNEQFF
>TRBV19|NA|NA|TRBJ2-3
TGTGCCAGTAGCCCGGACATCACAGATACGCAGTATTTT
CASSPDITDTQYF
>TRBV15|TRBD1|NA|TRBJ2-5
TGTGCCACCAGCACCCCAGGGGGACAGTGGGGAGAGACCCAGTACTTC
CATSTPGGQWGETQYF
>TRBV5-6|NA|NA|TRBJ1-2
TGTGCCAGCAGCTTGAGGGGCGCCGACTATGGCTACACCTTC
CASSLRGADYGYTF
>TRBV7-3|NA|few|TRBJ2-2
TGTGCCAGCAGCACTACGAACACCGGGGAGCTGTTTTTT
CASSTTNTGELFF
>TRBV4-3|TRBD1|once|TRBJ1-4
TGCGCCAGCAGCCCGAATACCGGACAGGGCAATGAAAAACTGTTTTTT
CASSPNTGQGNEKLFF
>TRBV28|NA|NA|TRBJ1-4
TGTGCCAGCCTCTACAGGGCTAATGAAAAACTGTTTTTT
CASLYRANEKLFF
>TRBV11-2|NA|NA|TRBJ1-5
TGTGCCAGCAGCACTCAAAATCAGCCCCAGCATTTT
CASSTQNQPQHF
>TRBV5-4|NA|NA|TRBJ1-3
TGTGCCAGCAGCCCGGGAACCCCAAACACCATATATTTT
CASSPGTPNTIYF
>TRBV4-2|TRBD2|NA|TRBJ2-7
TGTGCCAGCAGCCAAGGAACGGGAGGAACTTACGAGCAGTACTTC
CASSQGTGGTYEQYF
>TRBV19|NA|NA|TRBJ2-3
TGTGCCAGTAGCCGAGACAGAGCCCTTGATACGCAGTATTTT
CASSRDRALDTQYF
>TRBV7-9|NA|NA|TRBJ1-1
TGTGCCAGCACTGGGGGGGGCACTGAAGCTTTCTTT
CASTGGGTEAFF
>TRBV10-3|NA|NA|TRBJ1-2
TGTGCCATCAGTGAGTCGAGTGGTTATAACTATGGCTACACCTTC
CAISESSGYNYGYTF
>TRBV9|TRBD1|NA|TRBJ2-2
TGTGCCAGCAGCATCGGGGGTGGACAGGGCTACGGGGAGCTGTTTTTT
CASSIGGGQGYGELFF
>TRBV7-3|TRBD1|NA|TRBJ1-2
TGTGCCAGCAGCTTAACAGGGGGCGATGGCTACACCTTC
CASSLTGGDGYTF